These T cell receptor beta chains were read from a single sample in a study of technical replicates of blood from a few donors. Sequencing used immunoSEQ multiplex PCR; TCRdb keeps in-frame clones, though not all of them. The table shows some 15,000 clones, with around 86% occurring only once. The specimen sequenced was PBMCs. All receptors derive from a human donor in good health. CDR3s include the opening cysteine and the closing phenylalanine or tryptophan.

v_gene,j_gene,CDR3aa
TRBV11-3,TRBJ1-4,CASLTAGTEEKLFF
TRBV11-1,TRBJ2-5,CASSGGGGGRHETQYF
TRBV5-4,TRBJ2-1,CASSLGGVSSYNEQFF
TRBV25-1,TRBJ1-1,CASSAGVNTEAFF
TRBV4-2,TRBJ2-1,CASSQDGLRQVNFEQFF
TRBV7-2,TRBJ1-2,CASSSQGYGYTF
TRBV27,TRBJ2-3,CASAPLLVTDTQYF
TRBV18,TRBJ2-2,CASSPFSARNTGELFF
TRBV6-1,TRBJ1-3,CASSELLDKSGNTIYF
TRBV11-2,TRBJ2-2,CASSVSTGDNGELFF
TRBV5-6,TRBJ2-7,CASSIPGQGQEQYF
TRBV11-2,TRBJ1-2,CASSLDWGAQDGYTF
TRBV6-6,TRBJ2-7,CASSYKGDTYEQYF
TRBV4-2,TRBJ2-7,CASSQDRREQYF
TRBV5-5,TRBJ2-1,CASNSGLAEYNEQFF
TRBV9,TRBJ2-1,CASSIQVRVGSSYNEQFF
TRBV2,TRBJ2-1,CASSDRGVGEQFF
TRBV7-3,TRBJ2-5,CASSAGPAQAQYF
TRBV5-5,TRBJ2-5,CASSLFVQTQETQYF
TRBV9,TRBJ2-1,CASSATSGRGNEQFF
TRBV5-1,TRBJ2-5,CASSPQSGEGTQYF
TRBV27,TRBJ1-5,CASSFLPTGESNQPQHF
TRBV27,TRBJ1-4,CASSLGAQNEKLFF
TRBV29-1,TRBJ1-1,CSAQGPGTEAFF
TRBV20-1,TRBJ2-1,CSAGPLNEQFF